This T cell receptor beta chain was captured in a study of beta chain features in type 1 diabetes. This clone came up a few times. Its cognate antigen is unknown. The whole isolated RNA underwent reverse transcription, so sequencing captured expressed TCRB transcripts. Clones were read by immunoSEQ multiplex PCR, and TCRdb kept only the in-frame ones, dropping some. Here the sample spans about 340,000 clones, around an eighth being singletons. Germline V gives CDR1 SGHNT, CDR2 YYREEE (reference sequence). The V gene lost 0 bases and the J gene lost 2 bases, with 5 bases spanning the gap. The CDR3 runs 13 residues. Findings and caveats of the study: Unsettled here was the matter of whether HLA type influences TCRB rearrangement. Among all four CD4+ subsets, Type 1 diabetes patients had TCRB CDR3s that were moderately but significantly shorter. Healthy donors had naive, central memory and Treg TCRB repertoires that appeared less similar than those seen among patients.

The origin of this receptor is a woman between 18 and 29 years old with type 1 diabetes. Material: naive CD4+ T cells from blood. The rearrangement uses TRBV5-4 and TRBJ2-5; no reliable D call. CDR3: CASSLVTQETQYF. The CDR3 DNA sequence: TGTGCCAGCAGCTTGGTCACACAAGAGACCCAGTACTTC.